This T cell receptor beta chain was found in a study of breast tumors, draining lymph nodes, adjacent tissues. General study results and limits: The lymph node origin of tumor T cells was framed as consistent with a hypothesis, not demonstrated. Compared with basal-like, luminal-like tumors shared significantly more repertoire with nontumor tissue. Tumor TCR diversity was below lymph nodes but above nontumor tissue.

Trimming left V 3 bases short and J 5 bases short, with 10 bases between. The CDR3 sequence is 12 residues long. Looked up from germline, CDR1 is SQVTM and CDR2 is ANQGSEA. A single record per CDR3 protein comes from TCRdb applying MiXCR to the multiplex PCR reads. Of about 300,000 distinct CDR3 sequences detected, 30% to 35% appear once; the ten largest clones hold 0.85% to 1.3%. A few counts support this clonotype. Its antigen is unknown. The lymph nodes were axillary draining lymph nodes from breast cancer patients. The sequenced sample was axillary lymph node tissue. The sequence was collected from a female donor with breast cancer. Some clones in this sample may be carry-over from other donors' samples. The rearrangement links TRBV29-1 to TRBJ1-1; no clear D gene. CDR3 in DNA: TGCAGCGTTGAGATTGTTGGTACTGAAGCTTTCTTT. Encoded protein: CSVEIVGTEAFF.